This note documents a single T cell receptor beta chain sequence. The sample belongs to a study of blood T cell repertoires in COVID-19. Study-level information: Sites in the United States, Italy and Spain provided acute and convalescent COVID-19 samples. T cells, B-cell-depleted T cells, or PBMCs provided the cDNA or gDNA that served as material.

Methods used by the authors: From reference gene primer amplification, estimates of nucleated cell counts were derived. Clones were sequenced by immunoSEQ multiplex PCR, and TCRdb holds only the in-frame ones, with some missing. For V, J and clone size, that table is used; D and trimming come from the DNA. The sample lists fewer than 150,000 clones, just over 85% occurring once. The germline V gene has CDR1 MGHRA and CDR2 YSYEKL. The CDR3 consists of 16 residues. Trimming took off 2 bases at V and 6 bases at J, with 18 bases between the two ends. Sequenced material: peripheral blood. The receptor was derived from a woman aged 45-60 years with active or convalescent COVID-19. This rearrangement joins TRBV4-1 to TRBJ2-3; a weak D match, TRBD2 (7 bases). This CDR3 reads CASSQPAGERGDTQYF. The CDR3 DNA follows: TGCGCCAGCAGCCAACCCGCGGGGGAGAGGGGGGATACGCAGTATTTT.